One sample yielded the 15 T cell receptor beta chains listed below, sequenced in a study of blood T cells in healthy people across ages. A second PCR of roughly 6 to 12 cycles used a sample-barcoded 5' primer and a J-beta primer mix. TCRdb used MiXCR to reprocess the 5' RACE reads, holding one entry per CDR3 protein. This table holds approximately 1,700,000 distinct CDR3 sequences, more than 35% found once. Sequenced input: blood. These receptors came from a human donor in good health.

This clonotype was seen more than once but under ten times. The chain joins TRBV6-5 to TRBJ1-1; D not resolved. Trimming removed 5 bases from V and 4 bases from J, with 20 bases in between. CDR1 is MNHEY and CDR2 is SVGAGI in the germline V gene. The CDR3 has 16 residues. For the CDR3, the DNA is TGTGCCAGCAGTCTCACAGCCGTCGACCTGGGCACTGAAGCTTTCTTT. Residues: CASSLTAVDLGTEAFF.

This clonotype has only a few counts. V gene TRBV3-1 combines with J gene TRBJ2-7; 10 bases align to TRBD2. Germline lookup yields CDR1 LGHDT and CDR2 YNNKEL (reference sequence). There are 18 residues in the CDR3. J was trimmed by 2 bases and V by 1 base; bases with no gene match: 11. This CDR3 is CASSQGPAGGVGAYEQYF. DNA for the CDR3: TGTGCCAGCAGCCAAGGACCAGCGGGGGGGGTCGGGGCCTACGAGCAGTACTTC.

This clonotype was observed a few times. The rearrangement uses TRBV4-1 and TRBJ2-5; D gene uncertain. Germline CDR1 is MGHRA and CDR2 is YSYEKL. This CDR3 is built from 15 residues. V lost 0 bases and J lost 3, with 11 bases in between. The CDR3 bases are TGCGCCAGCAGCCAAGATGTGGCCTTGAAAGAGACCCAGTACTTC. Translation gives CASSQDVALKETQYF.

With respect to this clonotype: This could be a read error, since a much larger clone is one nucleotide away. This chain uses TRBV3-1 with TRBJ2-7; TRBD2 might be the D (5 bases). The CDR3 spans 13 residues. Germline CDR1 LGHDT, CDR2 YNNKEL (reference sequence). V was pared by 1 base and J by 3 bases, with 7 bases between. The CDR3 bases are TGTGCCAGCAGCCAAGTGAGGGACTACGAGCAGTACTTC. Its translation is CASSQVRDYEQYF.

Only a few counts were recorded for this clonotype. The chain joins TRBV7-2 to TRBJ2-1, with 8 bases that match TRBD2. With V trimmed by 5 bases and J by 8 bases, 11 bases remained unmatched. Germline CDR1 reads SGHTA; CDR2 reads FQGNSA. The CDR3 sequence is 15 residues long. CDR3 protein: CASSKHGGASDEQFF. The CDR3, as DNA: TGTGCCAGCAGCAAACACGGGGGGGCATCCGATGAGCAGTTCTTC.

The V call is TRBV7-2, the J call TRBJ2-4; D call uncertain. The J call may be in error: the DNA end matches TRBJ2-7 better. The length of the CDR3 is 14 residues. Germline V gene lookup returns CDR1 SGHTA and CDR2 FQGNSA. DNA of the CDR3: TGTGCCAGCAGCCATTCTATCCCTCCCTACGAGCAGTACTTC. This translates into CASSHSIPPYEQYF.

This clonotype has a handful of counts. At one end the junction does not follow the germline gene, possibly because of a read error. In nucleotides, the CDR3 is TGTGCCAGCAGCTTGGACTCGGACAGGAGTAACTATAGCTACACCTTC. Translated: CASSLDSDRSNYSYTF. The chain carries TRBV5-6 and TRBJ1-2; 7 bases match TRBD1. Per germline, CDR1 SGHDT and CDR2 YYEEEE. The CDR3 is 16 residues long. Full variable domain (remainder filled in from reference TRBV5-6 and TRBJ1-2): DAGVTQSPTHLIKTRGQQVTLRCSPKSGHDTVSWYQQALGQGPQFIFQYYEEEERQRGNFPDRFSGHQFPNYSSELNVNALLLGDSALYLCASSLDSDRSNYSYTFGSGTRLTVV.

The V call is TRBV20-1, the J call TRBJ1-6; D might be TRBD1 (6 bases). The CDR3 has 14 amino acids. The germline V gene encodes CDR1 DFQATT and CDR2 SNEGSKA (reference sequence). V was shortened by 6 bases and J by 14 bases, with 23 bases between the two germline ends. CDR3 coding DNA: TGCAGTGCCCCCCAAGGACAGAGTGGGTTGTCCCTCCACTTT. This encodes CSAPQGQSGLSLHF.

This CDR3 reads CASSLNLDEQYF. In DNA form, the CDR3 reads TGCGCCAGCAGCTTAAATCTAGACGAGCAGTACTTC. V and J are TRBV5-1 and TRBJ2-7; D not certain. The CDR3 has 12 amino acids. V was pared by 2 bases and J by 5 bases, with 8 bases between. CDR1 and CDR2 (germline): SGHRS, YFSETQ.

Concerning this clonotype itself: At one end the junction does not follow the germline gene, possibly because of a read error. The chain uses TRBV20-1 and TRBJ1-5; no firm D call. From germline, CDR1 is DFQATT and CDR2 SNEGSKA (reference sequence). The CDR3 is made up of 13 amino acids. CDR3 sequence: CSAAGDSNQPRHF. The CDR3 DNA is TGCAGTGCAGCAGGAGATAGCAATCAGCCCCGGCATTTT.

A few counts support this clonotype. The chain has TRBV4-3 and TRBJ2-1; D unclear. The CDR3 totals 17 residues. Germline-derived CDR1 and CDR2 are LGHNA and YSLEER. Trimming took 0 bases from V and 0 from J, leaving 12 bases between them. The CDR3 bases are TGCGCCAGCAGCCAAGATTTGGGCAGAAGCTCCTACAATGAGCAGTTCTTC. Its translation: CASSQDLGRSSYNEQFF.

The rearrangement uses TRBV20-1 and TRBJ2-5; 15 positions agree with TRBD2. Germline CDR1 is DFQATT and CDR2 is SNEGSKA (reference sequence). With V trimmed by 3 bases and J by 5 bases, 10 bases remained unmatched. There are 17 residues in the CDR3. The CDR3 sequence is CSASPGLAGGTWETQYF. The CDR3 DNA is TGCAGTGCTAGCCCCGGACTAGCGGGGGGGACCTGGGAGACCCAGTACTTC.

The rearrangement joins TRBV4-3 to TRBJ2-5; 11 bases agree with TRBD2. In germline, CDR1 is LGHNA, CDR2 YSLEER. CDR3 length: 18 residues. V lost 2 bases and J lost 3; bases outside the gene matches: 11. The CDR3 protein is CASSQLYASGGPEETQYF. CDR3 in DNA: TGCGCCAGCAGCCAATTGTACGCTAGCGGGGGGCCGGAAGAGACCCAGTACTTC.

The genes are TRBV2 and TRBJ2-3; the match to TRBD2 covers 11 bases. This CDR3 has 16 amino acids. V was clipped by 6 bases and J by 2 bases; unmatched bases: 7. Germline assignment: CDR1 SNHLY and CDR2 FYNNEI. Written as DNA, the CDR3 is TGTGCCAGCAGCCTCAGACTAGCGGGGCCCACAGATACGCAGTATTTT. Protein product: CASSLRLAGPTDTQYF.

This clonotype was seen a handful of times. The V gene is TRBV15, the J gene TRBJ1-2; no firm D call. Trimming left V 5 bases short and J 7 bases short, with 8 bases between. This CDR3 region has 11 residues. Germline CDR1 is LNHNV and CDR2 is YYDKDF (reference sequence). The CDR3 loop reads CATSSEGGYTF. For the CDR3, the DNA is TGTGCCACCAGCTCGGAGGGTGGCTACACCTTC.